The 9 T cell receptor beta chains listed next were all sequenced from one sample in a study of identical twins (dated by TCRdb to about 2016). The library was prepared using 5' RACE. The instrument was an Illumina HiSeq 2000. TCRdb trimmed the raw reads at Q25, called clones with MiXCR and kept productive beta chains. Identical CDR3 protein sequences are pooled into one entry, listed with their most common genes and DNA. A total of roughly 710,000 distinct CDR3 sequences appear in this sample, roughly 6% of them only once. Around 1.7% of the sample lies in the top ten. Input material: naive T cells sorted from blood. The cell subset or site label on this specimen signifies: cells isolated with a human naive T-cell isolation kit. The receptors were sampled from a man aged 18 to 29 in good health.

This clonotype turned up a few times. The J gene is TRBJ1-2, the V gene TRBV20-1; tentative D call: TRBD1 (5 bases). Germline V gene lookup returns CDR1 DFQATT and CDR2 SNEGSKA (reference sequence). The CDR3 loop spans 12 amino acids. Deletions cut 1 base from V and 6 bases from J, with 9 bases between. As DNA, the CDR3 is TGCAGTGCTAGAGGACAGATCAATGGCTACACCTTC. It specifies CSARGQINGYTF.

This clonotype occurred a few times. V gene TRBV7-8 combines with J gene TRBJ1-5; 11 bases line up with TRBD1. The length of the CDR3 is 15 residues. V shed 1 base, J shed 7 bases, and the junction held 3 bases outside the gene matches. Germline V gives CDR1 SGHVS, CDR2 FQNEAQ. The CDR3 spells CASSLERTGGQPQHF. CDR3 DNA sequence: TGTGCCAGCAGCTTAGAACGGACAGGGGGCCAGCCCCAGCATTTT.

The chain links TRBV7-9 to TRBJ2-7; weak D call: TRBD1 (5 bases). V was pared by 4 bases and J by 4 bases, with 14 bases between. This CDR3 comprises 14 residues. Germline assignment: CDR1 SEHNR and CDR2 FQNEAQ (reference sequence). The chain's CDR3 is CASSSHRAGYEQYF. CDR3 nucleotide sequence: TGTGCCAGCAGCTCCCACAGAGCAGGGTACGAGCAGTACTTC.

This clonotype was observed a few times. A junction end diverges from the germline sequence, so it may reflect a read error. This chain uses TRBV6-2 or TRBV6-3 with TRBJ2-1; the match to TRBD1 covers 10 bases. CDR1 MNHEY and CDR2 SVGEGT come from the germline V gene. This CDR3 region has 11 residues. CDR3 loop: CASSYGTGVIF. DNA for the CDR3: TGTGCCAGCAGTTACGGGACAGGGGTCATCTTC.

This clonotype came up many times. This chain connects TRBV7-9 to TRBJ1-1; unclear D gene. The germline CDR1 and CDR2 sequences are SEHNR and FQNEAQ (reference sequence). The CDR3 has 14 amino acids. Trimming left V 6 bases short and J 3 bases short, with 14 bases between. CDR3 protein: CASRIPGKDTEAFF. CDR3 DNA: TGTGCCAGCAGGATACCAGGCAAGGACACTGAAGCTTTCTTT.

A few counts support this clonotype. CDR3 sequence reads: CASSLEDLSTDTQYF. CDR3 coding DNA: TGCGCCAGCAGCTTGGAGGATTTGAGCACAGATACGCAGTATTTT. The J gene is TRBJ2-3, the V gene TRBV5-1; D uncertain. The CDR3 covers 15 residues. Trimming stripped 0 bases from V and 0 bases from J, with 8 bases between. Germline V lookup: CDR1 SGHRS, CDR2 YFSETQ.

The rearrangement links TRBV12-3 or TRBV12-4 to TRBJ1-5; D is undetermined. This CDR3 spans 13 amino acids. V dropped 7 bases and J dropped 2 bases, with 9 bases sitting between them. The CDR3 coding sequence is TGTGCCAGCACATCACGGGGCAATCAGCCCCAGCATTTT. This sequence encodes CASTSRGNQPQHF.

In this sample, this clonotype turned up many times. The V call is TRBV20-1, the J call TRBJ2-2; D perhaps matches TRBD2 (5 bases). CDR3 length equals 14 residues. Germline V gives CDR1 DFQATT, CDR2 SNEGSKA (reference sequence). The V and J ends lost 0 bases and 2 bases respectively, with 7 bases between them. CDR3 sequence (DNA): TGCAGTGCTAGAGATGGACTTAACACCGGGGAGCTGTTTTTT. This codes for CSARDGLNTGELFF.

This clonotype was detected many times. The V call is TRBV2, the J call TRBJ2-5; the D gene is possibly TRBD1 (6 bases). The ends were cut back, 1 base at V and 5 bases at J, with 11 bases in the middle. The CDR3 has 14 amino acids. Germline-derived CDR1 and CDR2 are SNHLY and FYNNEI. CDR3: CASSEEGDGETQYF. For the CDR3, the DNA is TGTGCCAGCAGTGAAGAGGGGGACGGGGAGACCCAGTACTTC.